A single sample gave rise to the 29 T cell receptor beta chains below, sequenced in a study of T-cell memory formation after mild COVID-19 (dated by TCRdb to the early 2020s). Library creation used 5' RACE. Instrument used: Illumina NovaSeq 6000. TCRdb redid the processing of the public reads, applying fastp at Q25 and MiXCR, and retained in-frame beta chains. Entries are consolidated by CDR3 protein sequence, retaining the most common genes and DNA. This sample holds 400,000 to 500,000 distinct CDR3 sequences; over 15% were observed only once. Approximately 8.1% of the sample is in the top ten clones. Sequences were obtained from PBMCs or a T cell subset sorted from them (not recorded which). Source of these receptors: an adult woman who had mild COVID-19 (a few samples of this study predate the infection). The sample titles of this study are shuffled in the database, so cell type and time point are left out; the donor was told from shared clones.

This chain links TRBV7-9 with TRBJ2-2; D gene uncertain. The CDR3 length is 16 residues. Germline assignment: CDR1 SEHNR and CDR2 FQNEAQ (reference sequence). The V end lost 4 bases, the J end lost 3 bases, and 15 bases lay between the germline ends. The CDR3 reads CASSSKGQIHTGELFF. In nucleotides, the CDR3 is TGTGCCAGCAGCTCAAAGGGCCAGATTCACACCGGGGAGCTGTTTTTT.

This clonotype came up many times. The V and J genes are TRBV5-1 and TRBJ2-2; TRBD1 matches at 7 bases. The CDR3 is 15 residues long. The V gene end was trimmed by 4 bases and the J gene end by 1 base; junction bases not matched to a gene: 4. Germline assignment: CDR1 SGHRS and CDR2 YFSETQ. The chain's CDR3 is CASSLRTGNTGELFF. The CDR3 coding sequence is TGCGCCAGCAGCCTAAGGACAGGGAACACCGGGGAGCTGTTTTTT.

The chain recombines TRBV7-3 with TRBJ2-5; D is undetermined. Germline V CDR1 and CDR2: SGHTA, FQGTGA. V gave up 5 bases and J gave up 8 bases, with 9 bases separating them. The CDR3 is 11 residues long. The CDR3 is CASSPVVTQYF. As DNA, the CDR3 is TGTGCCAGCAGCCCTGTAGTTACCCAGTACTTC.

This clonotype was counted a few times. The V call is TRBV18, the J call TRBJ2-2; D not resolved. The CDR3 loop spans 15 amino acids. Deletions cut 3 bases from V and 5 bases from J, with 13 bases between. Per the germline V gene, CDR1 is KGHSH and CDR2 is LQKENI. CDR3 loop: CASSPAAEQTGELFF. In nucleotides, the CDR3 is TGTGCCAGCTCACCTGCGGCAGAGCAAACCGGGGAGCTGTTTTTT.

The CDR3 reads CASRNTSGGGSEQFF. CDR3 coding DNA: TGTGCCAGCAGGAATACTAGCGGGGGGGGATCTGAGCAGTTCTTC. V and J are TRBV4-2 and TRBJ2-1; 13 nucleotides align to TRBD2. This CDR3 is built from 15 residues. With V trimmed by 6 bases and J by 9 bases, 8 bases remained unmatched. Germline-derived CDR1 and CDR2 are LGHNA and YNFKEQ.

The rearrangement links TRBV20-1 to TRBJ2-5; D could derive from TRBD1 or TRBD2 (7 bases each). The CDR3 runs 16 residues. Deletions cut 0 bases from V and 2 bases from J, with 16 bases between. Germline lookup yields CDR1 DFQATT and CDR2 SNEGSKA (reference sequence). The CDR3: CSARDYAGDSQETQYF. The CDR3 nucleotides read TGCAGTGCTAGAGATTATGCGGGGGACAGTCAAGAGACCCAGTACTTC.

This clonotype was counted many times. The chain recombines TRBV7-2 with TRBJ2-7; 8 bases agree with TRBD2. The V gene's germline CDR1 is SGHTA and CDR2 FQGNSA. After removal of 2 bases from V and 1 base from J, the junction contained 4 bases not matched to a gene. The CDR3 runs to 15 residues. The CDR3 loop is CASSLKTSDSYEQYF. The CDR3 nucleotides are TGTGCCAGCAGCTTAAAGACTAGCGATTCCTACGAGCAGTACTTC.

This chain's CDR3 is CAWSVQGRGIGGYTF. The DNA for the CDR3 is TGTGCCTGGAGTGTACAAGGGCGGGGGATAGGGGGCTACACCTTC. V gene TRBV30 combines with J gene TRBJ1-2; tentatively, D is TRBD1 (5 bases). The CDR3 contains 15 residues. V was trimmed by 0 bases and J by 8 bases, leaving 19 bases between them. Per germline, CDR1 GTSNPN and CDR2 SVGIG (reference sequence).

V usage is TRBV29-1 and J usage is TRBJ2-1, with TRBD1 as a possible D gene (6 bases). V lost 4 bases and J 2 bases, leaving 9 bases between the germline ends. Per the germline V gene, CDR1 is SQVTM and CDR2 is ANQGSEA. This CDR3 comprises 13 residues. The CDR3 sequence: CSVVRDTYNEQFF. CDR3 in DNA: TGCAGCGTTGTACGGGACACCTACAATGAGCAGTTCTTC.

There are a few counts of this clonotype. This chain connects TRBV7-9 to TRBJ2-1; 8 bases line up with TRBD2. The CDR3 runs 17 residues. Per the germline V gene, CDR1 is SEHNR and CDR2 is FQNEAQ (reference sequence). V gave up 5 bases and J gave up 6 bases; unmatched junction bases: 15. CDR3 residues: CASSLLIAGSPGNEQFF. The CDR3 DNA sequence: TGTGCCAGCAGCCTCCTTATAGCGGGGTCGCCCGGCAATGAGCAGTTCTTC. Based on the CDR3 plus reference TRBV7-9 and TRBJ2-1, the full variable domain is DTGVSQNPRHKITKRGQNVTFRCDPISEHNRLYWYRQTLGQGPEFLTYFQNEAQLEKSRLLSDRFSAERPKGSFSTLEIQRTEQGDSAMYLCASSLLIAGSPGNEQFFGPGTRLTVL.

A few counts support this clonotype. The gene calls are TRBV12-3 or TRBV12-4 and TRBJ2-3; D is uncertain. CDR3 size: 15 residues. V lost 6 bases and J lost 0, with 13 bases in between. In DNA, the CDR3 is TGTGCCAGCAGCAATGGGCCTCCTAGCACAGATACGCAGTATTTT. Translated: CASSNGPPSTDTQYF.

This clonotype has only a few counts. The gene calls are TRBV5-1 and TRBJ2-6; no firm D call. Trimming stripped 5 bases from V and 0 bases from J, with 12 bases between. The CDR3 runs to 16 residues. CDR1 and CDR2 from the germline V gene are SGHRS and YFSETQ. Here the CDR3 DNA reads TGCGCCAGCAGTTCTAATGTTTTCTCTGGGGCCAACGTCCTGACTTTC. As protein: CASSSNVFSGANVLTF.

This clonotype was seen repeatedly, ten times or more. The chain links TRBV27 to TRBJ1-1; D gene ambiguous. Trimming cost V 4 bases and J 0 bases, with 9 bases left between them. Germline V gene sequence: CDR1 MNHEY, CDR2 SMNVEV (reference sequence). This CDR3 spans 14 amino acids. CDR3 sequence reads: CASSSSRVNTEAFF. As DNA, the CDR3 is TGTGCCAGCAGTTCCTCCCGGGTGAACACTGAAGCTTTCTTT.

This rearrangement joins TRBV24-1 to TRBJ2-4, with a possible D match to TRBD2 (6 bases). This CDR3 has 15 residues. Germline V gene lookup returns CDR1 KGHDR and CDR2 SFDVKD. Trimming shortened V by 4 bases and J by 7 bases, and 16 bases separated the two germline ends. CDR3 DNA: TGTGCCACCAGTGAGTCATCCCGTGGGGGGAACATTCAGTACTTC. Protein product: CATSESSRGGNIQYF.

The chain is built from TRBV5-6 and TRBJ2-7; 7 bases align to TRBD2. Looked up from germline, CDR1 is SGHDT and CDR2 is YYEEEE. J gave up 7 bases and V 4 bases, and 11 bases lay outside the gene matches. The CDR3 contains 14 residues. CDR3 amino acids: CASSRRLAGREQYF. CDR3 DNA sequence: TGTGCCAGCAGCCGACGACTAGCTGGGAGGGAGCAGTACTTC.

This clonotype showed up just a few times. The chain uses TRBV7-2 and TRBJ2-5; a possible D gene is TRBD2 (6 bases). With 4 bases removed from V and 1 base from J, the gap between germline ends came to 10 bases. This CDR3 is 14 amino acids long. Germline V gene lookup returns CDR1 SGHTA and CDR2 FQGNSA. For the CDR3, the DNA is TGTGCCAGCAGCTGGGAGGACGTCCAAGAGACCCAGTACTTC. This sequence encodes CASSWEDVQETQYF.

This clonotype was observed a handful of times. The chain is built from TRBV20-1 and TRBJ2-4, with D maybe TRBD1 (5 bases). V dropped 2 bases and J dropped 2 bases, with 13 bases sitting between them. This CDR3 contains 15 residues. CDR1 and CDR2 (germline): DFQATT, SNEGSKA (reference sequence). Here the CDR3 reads CSARPMGQTKNIQYF. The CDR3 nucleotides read TGCAGTGCTAGACCGATGGGGCAAACCAAAAACATTCAGTACTTC.

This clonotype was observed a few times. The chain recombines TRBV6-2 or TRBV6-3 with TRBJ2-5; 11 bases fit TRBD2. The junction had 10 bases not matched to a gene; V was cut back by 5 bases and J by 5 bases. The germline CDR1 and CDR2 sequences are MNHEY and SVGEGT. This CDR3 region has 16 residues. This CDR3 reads CASSQIPGLAAETQYF. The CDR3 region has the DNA TGTGCCAGCAGTCAAATACCGGGACTAGCGGCGGAGACCCAGTACTTC.

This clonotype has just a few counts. Written as DNA, the CDR3 is TGCGCCAGCAGCGCTAGGGGGCTGATAGCCAAAAACATTCAGTACTTC. Translating gives CASSARGLIAKNIQYF. The chain has TRBV5-1 and TRBJ2-4; 7 nucleotides match TRBD1. Germline V lookup: CDR1 SGHRS, CDR2 YFSETQ. The CDR3 runs to 16 residues. V lost 4 bases, J lost 0 bases, and 7 bases stayed unmatched.

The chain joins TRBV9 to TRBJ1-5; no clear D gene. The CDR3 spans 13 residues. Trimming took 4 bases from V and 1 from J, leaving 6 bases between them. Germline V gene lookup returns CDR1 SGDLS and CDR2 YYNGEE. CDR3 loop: CASSTVSNQPQHF. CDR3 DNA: TGTGCCAGCAGCACGGTAAGCAATCAGCCCCAGCATTTT.

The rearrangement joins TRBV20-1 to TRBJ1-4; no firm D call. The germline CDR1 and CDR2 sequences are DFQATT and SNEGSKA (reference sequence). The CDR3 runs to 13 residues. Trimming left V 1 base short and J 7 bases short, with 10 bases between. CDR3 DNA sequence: TGCAGTGCTAGAGGTCACTTCGGTGAAAAACTGTTTTTT. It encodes CSARGHFGEKLFF.

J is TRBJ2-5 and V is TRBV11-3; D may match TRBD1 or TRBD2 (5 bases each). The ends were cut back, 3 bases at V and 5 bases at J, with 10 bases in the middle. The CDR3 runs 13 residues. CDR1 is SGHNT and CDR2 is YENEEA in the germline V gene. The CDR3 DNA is TGTGCCAGCAGCTTCCGGGGCAGCGAGACCCAGTACTTC. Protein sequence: CASSFRGSETQYF.

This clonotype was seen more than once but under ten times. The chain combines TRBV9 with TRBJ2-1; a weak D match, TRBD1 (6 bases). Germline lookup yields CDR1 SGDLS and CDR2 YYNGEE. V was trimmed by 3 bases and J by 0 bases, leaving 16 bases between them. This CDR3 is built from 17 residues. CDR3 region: CASSEGLGGSSYNEQFF. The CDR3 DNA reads TGTGCCAGCAGCGAGGGGCTAGGGGGAAGCTCCTACAATGAGCAGTTCTTC.

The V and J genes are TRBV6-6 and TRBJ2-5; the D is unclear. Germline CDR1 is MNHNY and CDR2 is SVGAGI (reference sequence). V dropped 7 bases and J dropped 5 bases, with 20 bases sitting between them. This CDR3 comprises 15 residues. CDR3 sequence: CASTIRWSESETQYF. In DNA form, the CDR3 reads TGTGCCAGCACCATACGGTGGTCCGAGAGTGAGACCCAGTACTTC.

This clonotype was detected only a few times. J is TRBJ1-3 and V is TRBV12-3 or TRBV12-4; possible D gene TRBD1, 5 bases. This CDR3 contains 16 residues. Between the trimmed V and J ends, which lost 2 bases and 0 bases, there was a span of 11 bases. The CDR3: CASSLMGTVSGNTIYF. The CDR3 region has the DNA TGTGCCAGCAGTTTAATGGGGACGGTCTCTGGAAACACCATATATTTT.

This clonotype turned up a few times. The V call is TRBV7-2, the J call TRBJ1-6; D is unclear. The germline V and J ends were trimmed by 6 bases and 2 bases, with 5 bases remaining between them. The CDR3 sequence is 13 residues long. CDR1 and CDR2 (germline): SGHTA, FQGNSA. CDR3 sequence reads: CASSRTYNSPLHF. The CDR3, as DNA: TGTGCCAGCAGTCGGACCTATAATTCACCCCTCCACTTT.

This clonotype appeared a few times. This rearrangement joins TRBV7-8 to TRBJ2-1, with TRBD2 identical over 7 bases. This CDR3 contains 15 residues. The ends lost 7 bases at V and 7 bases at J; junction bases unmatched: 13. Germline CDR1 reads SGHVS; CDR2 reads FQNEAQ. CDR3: CASTRGRSSINEQFF. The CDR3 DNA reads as TGTGCCAGCACCCGCGGGAGATCTTCAATAAATGAGCAGTTCTTC.

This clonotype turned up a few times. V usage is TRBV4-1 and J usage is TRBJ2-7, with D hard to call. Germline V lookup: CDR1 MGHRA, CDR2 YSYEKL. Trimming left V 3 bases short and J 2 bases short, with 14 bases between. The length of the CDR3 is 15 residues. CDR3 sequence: CASSHPARNTYEQYF. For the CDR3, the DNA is TGCGCCAGCAGCCACCCGGCCAGGAATACCTACGAGCAGTACTTC.

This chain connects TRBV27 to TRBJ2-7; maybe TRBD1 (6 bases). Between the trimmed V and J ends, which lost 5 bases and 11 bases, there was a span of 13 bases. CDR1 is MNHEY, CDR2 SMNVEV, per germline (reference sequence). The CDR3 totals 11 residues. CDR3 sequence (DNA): TGTGCCAGCAGTGCACAGGGCCGAGAGTACTTC. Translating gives CASSAQGREYF.